The 27 T cell receptor beta chains below all came from one sample that was sequenced in a study of blood T cell repertoires in COVID-19. Method: immunoSEQ multiplex PCR; TCRdb's copy keeps in-frame clones and lacks some. Here the sample spans about 210,000 clones, around 82% being singletons. The sequenced material came from peripheral blood. The source is a human donor in a cohort sampled during active COVID-19.

The chain links TRBV27 to TRBJ1-3; D not certain. CDR1 is MNHEY and CDR2 is SMNVEV in the germline V gene (reference sequence). V gave up 6 bases and J gave up 0 bases, with 12 bases separating them. CDR3 length: 15 amino acids. The CDR3 DNA follows: TGTGCCAGCAGACGCGCGGGGAACTCTGGAAACACCATATATTTT. Amino acid sequence: CASRRAGNSGNTIYF.

The V gene is TRBV3-1 (or the pseudogene TRBV3-2), the J gene TRBJ2-2, with a tentative D call TRBD2 (6 bases). V was shortened by 5 bases and J by 1 base, with 11 bases between the two germline ends. CDR1 and CDR2 from the germline V gene are LGHDT and YNNKEL (reference sequence). The CDR3 runs 15 residues. CDR3 in amino acids: CASSSGLLNTGELFF. The CDR3, as DNA: TGTGCCAGCAGCTCGGGACTCTTGAACACCGGGGAGCTGTTTTTT.

This clone has a single count. This chain connects TRBV5-1 to TRBJ2-1, with 12 bases aligning to TRBD2. Trimming took 2 bases from V and 7 from J; bases not matched to a gene: 4. Germline CDR1 and CDR2: SGHRS and YFSETQ. The CDR3 is 15 residues long. CDR3 in amino acids: CASSFRTSGANEQFF. The CDR3 DNA is TGCGCCAGCAGCTTCAGGACTAGCGGGGCGAATGAGCAGTTCTTC.

This clone was seen a handful of times. The genes are TRBV5-8 and TRBJ1-1; possibly TRBD1 for D (6 bases). CDR1 and CDR2 (germline): SGHTS, YDEGEE. There are 14 residues in the CDR3. The V and J ends lost 4 bases and 0 bases respectively, with 10 bases between them. The CDR3 DNA reads TGTGCCAGCAGCAAAGGACAGTTGAACACTGAAGCTTTCTTT. Protein sequence: CASSKGQLNTEAFF.

The chain couples TRBV6-2 or TRBV6-3 to TRBJ2-7; TRBD2 matches at 7 bases. Trimming took 6 bases from V and 2 from J; bases not matched to a gene: 7. Germline V CDR1 and CDR2: MNHEY, SVGEGT. This CDR3 contains 14 residues. The CDR3: CASSPGGGPYEQYF. The DNA of the CDR3 is TGTGCCAGCAGCCCCGGGGGAGGGCCCTACGAGCAGTACTTC.

V gene TRBV4-3 combines with J gene TRBJ2-3; TRBD2 matches 7 bases. The CDR3 runs 16 residues. J lost 0 bases, V lost 0 bases, and 3 bases had no gene match. CDR1 is LGHNA and CDR2 is YSLEER in the germline V gene. The CDR3 here is CASSQDPAGSTDTQYF. The CDR3 DNA sequence: TGCGCCAGCAGCCAAGACCCAGCGGGGAGCACAGATACGCAGTATTTT.

V and J are TRBV4-1 and TRBJ1-2; D not certain. The CDR3 has 14 residues. Looked up from germline, CDR1 is MGHRA and CDR2 is YSYEKL. Between the trimmed V and J ends, which lost 3 bases and 8 bases, there was a span of 16 bases. The CDR3 DNA reads TGCGCCAGCAGCCAGAACATAGAGGGTTGGGGCTACACCTTC. Protein sequence: CASSQNIEGWGYTF.

The gene calls are TRBV11-3 and TRBJ2-3; 13 bases align to TRBD2. Germline assignment: CDR1 SGHNT and CDR2 YENEEA. Trimming removed 0 bases from V and 2 bases from J; junction bases left unmatched: 5. The CDR3 extends over 18 amino acids. CDR3 residues: CASSLEWGLAGYTDTQYF. CDR3 DNA sequence: TGTGCCAGCAGCTTAGAATGGGGACTAGCGGGGTACACAGATACGCAGTATTTT.

This clone turned up a few times. The chain combines TRBV28 with TRBJ1-3, with D perhaps matching TRBD1 (6 bases). This CDR3 is 14 amino acids long. V was pared by 9 bases and J by 1 base, with 13 bases between. In germline, CDR1 is MDHEN, CDR2 SYDVKM. The DNA for the CDR3 is TGTGCCAGTTCACAGGGTCCTTCTGGAAACACCATATATTTT. Encoded protein: CASSQGPSGNTIYF.

This clone has just one count. This rearrangement joins TRBV19 to TRBJ2-1, with 9 bases fitting TRBD2. J lost 7 bases, V lost 6 bases, and 10 bases had no gene match. CDR1 is LNHDA and CDR2 is SQIVND in the germline V gene (reference sequence). The CDR3 runs 15 residues. The CDR3 protein is CASSDSGRGGNEQFF. The DNA for the CDR3 is TGTGCCAGTAGCGATAGCGGGAGAGGGGGAAATGAGCAGTTCTTC. Full variable domain (missing parts from reference TRBV19 and TRBJ2-1): DGGITQSPKYLFRKEGQNVTLSCEQNLNHDAMYWYRQDPGQGLRLIYYSQIVNDFQKGDIAEGYSVSREKKESFPLTVTSAQKNPTAFYLCASSDSGRGGNEQFFGPGTRLTVL.

With respect to this clone: A read error is possible here, since a much larger clone lies one base away. The chain uses TRBV6-6 and TRBJ1-1; possibly TRBD1 for D (6 bases). V was clipped by 2 bases and J by 0 bases, with 7 bases between them. The CDR3 contains 14 residues. From germline, CDR1 is MNHNY and CDR2 SVGAGI (reference sequence). CDR3 amino acids: CASSYGGMNTEAFF. In DNA, the CDR3 is TGTGCCAGCAGTTACGGGGGCATGAACACTGAAGCTTTCTTT.

This chain links TRBV7-9 with TRBJ1-5; tentatively, D is TRBD1 (6 bases). V was cut by 1 base and J by 3 bases, with 10 bases left in between. Germline CDR1 is SEHNR and CDR2 is FQNEAQ (reference sequence). The CDR3 contains 15 residues. In nucleotides, the CDR3 is TGTGCCAGCAGCTTAGAACAGGGAGACAATCAGCCCCAGCATTTT. The encoded protein is CASSLEQGDNQPQHF.

This clone was counted a single time. The genes are TRBV27 and TRBJ1-4, with 9 bases that match TRBD1. V lost 6 bases to trimming and J lost 1 base; unmatched junction nucleotides: 6. The CDR3 consists of 16 residues. CDR1 and CDR2 (germline): MNHEY, SMNVEV (reference sequence). The chain's CDR3 is CASRVRTGVTNEKLFF. The CDR3 nucleotides are TGTGCCAGCAGAGTTCGGACAGGGGTAACTAATGAAAAACTGTTTTTT.

The genes are TRBV6-2 or TRBV6-3 and TRBJ2-4; 8 bases line up with TRBD2. CDR3 length: 21 residues. CDR1 and CDR2 (germline): MNHEY, SVGEGT. V dropped 3 bases and J dropped 1; count of bases not matched to a gene: 20. The CDR3 DNA is TGTGCCAGCAGTTATAGCCAACTCAACTTACGGGGGGGCACGGCCAAAAACATTCAGTACTTC. Translating gives CASSYSQLNLRGGTAKNIQYF.

The gene calls are TRBV20-1 and TRBJ2-1; D remains ambiguous. The CDR3 is 11 amino acids. Per the germline V gene, CDR1 is DFQATT and CDR2 is SNEGSKA (reference sequence). Trimming left V 4 bases short and J 8 bases short, with 9 bases between. CDR3 sequence (DNA): TGCAGTGCTACAAGCATATATGAGCAGTTCTTC. Its protein is CSATSIYEQFF.

This clone occurred once. The V call is TRBV18, the J call TRBJ2-4; 8 bases map to TRBD1. Losses at the gene ends were 0 bases for V and 0 bases for J; bases not matched to a gene: 1. The germline CDR1 and CDR2 sequences are KGHSH and LQKENI. The CDR3 is 16 residues long. CDR3 protein: CASSPPGQVAKNIQYF. The CDR3 nucleotides read TGTGCCAGCTCACCACCGGGACAGGTAGCCAAAAACATTCAGTACTTC.

The V and J genes are TRBV29-1 and TRBJ2-7; 7 positions agree with TRBD1. The CDR3 loop spans 14 amino acids. The V gene's germline CDR1 is SQVTM and CDR2 ANQGSEA. V shed 1 base and J 3 bases; nucleotides not matched to a gene: 6. CDR3 region: CSVEGPRQGYEQYF. DNA of the CDR3: TGCAGCGTTGAAGGGCCCAGACAGGGCTACGAGCAGTACTTC.

This clone came up once. This chain links TRBV11-3 with TRBJ1-1; D is possibly TRBD1 (5 bases). The CDR3 contains 13 residues. The V gene's germline CDR1 is SGHNT and CDR2 YENEEA. Trimming removed 6 bases at V and 1 base at J, with 9 bases between. In DNA form, the CDR3 reads TGTGCCAGCAGTTTTGACAGGAACACTGAAGCTTTCTTT. Amino acids: CASSFDRNTEAFF.

The chain uses TRBV10-3 and TRBJ1-3, with TRBD1 matching 7 bases. Per germline, CDR1 ENHRY and CDR2 SYGVKD. The V and J ends lost 2 bases and 0 bases, in that order; junction bases with no gene match: 4. CDR3 length equals 16 residues. The CDR3 reads CAISEDRASSGNTIYF. CDR3 DNA: TGTGCCATCAGTGAGGACAGGGCGAGCTCTGGAAACACCATATATTTT.

The V and J genes are TRBV2 and TRBJ1-5; possibly TRBD1 for D (5 bases). Germline V gene data show CDR1 as SNHLY and CDR2 as FYNNEI. Trimming removed 1 base at V and 0 bases at J, with 10 bases between. The CDR3 is 16 residues long. CDR3 protein: CASSEGQLYSNQPQHF. CDR3 nucleotides: TGTGCCAGCAGTGAAGGACAGCTGTATAGCAATCAGCCCCAGCATTTT. Supplemented by reference TRBV2 and TRBJ1-5, the full variable domain reads EPEVTQTPSHQVTQMGQEVILRCVPISNHLYFYWYRQILGQKVEFLVSFYNNEISEKSEIFDDQFSVERPDGSNFTLKIRSTKLEDSAMYFCASSEGQLYSNQPQHFGDGTRLSIL.

The rearrangement links TRBV6-5 to TRBJ1-6; a weak D match, TRBD1 (5 bases). The CDR3 totals 15 residues. CDR1 and CDR2 from the germline V gene are MNHEY and SVGAGI. Trimming shortened V by 6 bases and J by 0 bases, and 9 bases separated the two germline ends. CDR3 coding DNA: TGTGCCAGCAGCCGACAGTCCTCCTATAATTCACCCCTCCACTTT. Translation: CASSRQSSYNSPLHF.

Here the CDR3 reads CASSYSWKDREYEQYF. The CDR3 DNA sequence: TGTGCCAGCAGTTACTCTTGGAAGGACAGGGAATACGAGCAGTACTTC. This chain links TRBV6-6 with TRBJ2-7, with 8 bases matching TRBD1. Per the germline V gene, CDR1 is MNHNY and CDR2 is SVGAGI (reference sequence). CDR3 length: 16 amino acids. Trimming removed 0 bases from V and 4 bases from J; junction bases left unmatched: 8.

V is TRBV18 and J is TRBJ2-2, with D possibly being TRBD2 (6 bases). The V and J ends lost 6 bases and 3 bases respectively, with 23 bases between them. CDR1 and CDR2 (germline): KGHSH, LQKENI. The CDR3 has 18 amino acids. The CDR3 protein is CASSPLGLQKGDTGELFF. DNA of the CDR3: TGTGCCAGCTCCCCCCTGGGACTTCAGAAAGGGGACACCGGGGAGCTGTTTTTT.

Remarks on this clone: The same CDR3 also results from other DNA sequences found in this sample. CDR3 nucleotide sequence: TGTGCCAGCAGTTTAATAGCGGGAGGGCCTAGTGGAGATACGCAGTATTTT. Its protein is CASSLIAGGPSGDTQYF. The gene calls are TRBV28 and TRBJ2-3, with 11 positions matching TRBD2. The CDR3 spans 17 residues. Trimming at V came to 2 bases and at J to 5 bases, leaving 9 bases not matched to a gene. Germline V gives CDR1 MDHEN, CDR2 SYDVKM. Filled out from reference TRBV28 and TRBJ2-3, the complete variable domain reads DVKVTQSSRYLVKRTGEKVFLECVQDMDHENMFWYRQDPGLGLRLIYFSYDVKMKEKGDIPEGYSVSREKKERFSLILESASTNQTSMYLCASSLIAGGPSGDTQYFGPGTRLTVL.

The V call is TRBV5-1, the J call TRBJ2-5; 13 nucleotides agree with TRBD2. The CDR3 is 16 amino acids. Trimming took 4 bases from V and 5 from J; bases not matched to a gene: 8. The germline gives CDR1 SGHRS, CDR2 YFSETQ. CDR3 loop: CASSPGTSGEHETQYF. Written as DNA, the CDR3 is TGCGCCAGCAGCCCAGGGACTAGCGGGGAACACGAGACCCAGTACTTC.

This clone was seen more than once but under ten times. The DNA of the CDR3 is TGCGCCAGCAGCCAGGATCACAGGGATGCGGTTGGCTACACCTTC. Encoded protein: CASSQDHRDAVGYTF. This chain connects TRBV4-3 to TRBJ1-2, with D maybe TRBD1 (6 bases). Trimming took 3 bases from V and 7 from J, leaving 18 bases between them. The CDR3 runs to 15 residues. The germline V gene has CDR1 LGHNA and CDR2 YSLEER.

The chain recombines TRBV19 with TRBJ1-1; D is unresolved. The germline V gene has CDR1 LNHDA and CDR2 SQIVND (reference sequence). The ends were cut back, 5 bases at V and 1 base at J, with 11 bases in the middle. The CDR3 contains 14 residues. In DNA form, the CDR3 reads TGTGCCAGTAGTTTTATAGGAGGGAACACTGAAGCTTTCTTT. It codes for CASSFIGGNTEAFF. Filled out from reference TRBV19 and TRBJ1-1, the complete variable domain reads DGGITQSPKYLFRKEGQNVTLSCEQNLNHDAMYWYRQDPGQGLRLIYYSQIVNDFQKGDIAEGYSVSREKKESFPLTVTSAQKNPTAFYLCASSFIGGNTEAFFGQGTRLTVV.